Included here is one T cell receptor beta chain sequence, with context. The V and J ends lost 2 bases and 4 bases, in that order; junction bases with no gene match: 7. This CDR3 is built from 16 residues. Germline loops: CDR1 MNHEY, CDR2 SVGAGI. The study ran its PCR with 60 Vbeta and 13 Jbeta primers. The protocol was immunoSEQ multiplex PCR, while the TCRdb copy is restricted to in-frame clones and leaves out a portion. Of 150,000 to 200,000 clones in the sample, around 76% were seen once. The data are from a study of cytomegalovirus exposure and HLA in healthy donors. The clonotype comes from a man aged 40-49 years in good health and CMV-seronegative. The chain carries TRBV6-5 and TRBJ2-3; 9 positions agree with TRBD2. Sequenced sample: PBMCs. CDR3 DNA sequence: TGTGCCAGCAGTTACCTTAGCGGGAGCTTTCCAGATACGCAGTATTTT. It translates to CASSYLSGSFPDTQYF.